There are a few counts of the clone carrying this TCR beta chain. Its antigen is undetermined. With 1 base removed from V and 1 base from J, the gap between germline ends came to 7 bases. Germline V gives CDR1 LGHNA, CDR2 YNFKEQ. This CDR3 has 14 amino acids. These data are taken from a study of beta chain features in type 1 diabetes. Study results and caveats: Possible PCR preference for shorter templates applied equally to patients and controls. Among patients with Type 1 diabetes, TCRB CDR3s were moderately but significantly shorter in every one of the four CD4+ subsets. There were fewer insertions and more deletions at the VDJ junctions of type 1 diabetes patients. A closer apparent resemblance between naive, central memory and Treg TCRB repertoires was seen in patients than in healthy donors.

Purity exceeding 95% was reached by all sorted populations. The investigators reverse transcribed all of the isolated RNA, so they sequenced expressed TCRB transcripts. Here immunoSEQ multiplex PCR was the method, and the copy in TCRdb shows in-frame clones only, minus some. Of roughly 150,000 clones in the sample, around 9% were seen once. The receptor comes from a woman in her twenties or thirties with type 1 diabetes. Sequences were obtained from central memory CD4+ T cells from blood. The chain has TRBV4-2 and TRBJ1-2; a possible D gene is TRBD1 (5 bases). The CDR3 region has the DNA TGTGCCAGCAGCCAAGTAGGGGATAACTATGGCTACACCTTC. Its translation: CASSQVGDNYGYTF.